This TCR beta chain is drawn from a study of a mutant IDH1 vaccine in newly diagnosed glioma. As for the study in general: Mean patient age was approximately 40 years; about 60% were male and roughly 38% female. Patients had received radiotherapy, temozolomide, or both previously, most receiving both.

As for time point: week 35, safety follow-up. The investigators gave 300 ug of mutant IDH1 20-mer peptide in each vaccine dose, together with topical imiquimod. Eight vaccinations went to patients in weeks 1, 3, 5, 7, 11, 15, 19, 23. Each of the donors came in with new WHO grade 3 or 4 astrocytomas that were IDH1-mutant and ATRX-lost. For this clone: Its antigen remains unknown.

Only in-frame clones appear in the TCRdb table, and some are missing; sequencing was by immunoSEQ multiplex PCR. Of about 54,000 clones in the sample, around 84% were seen once. Germline-derived CDR1 and CDR2 are MNHEY and SVGAGI. The CDR3 totals 14 residues. Trimming took 6 bases from V and 2 from J; bases not matched to a gene: 5. The chain recombines TRBV6-5 with TRBJ2-5; TRBD1 agrees at 8 bases. This receptor was taken from a young woman with glioma. The sample consisted of PBMCs, taken from a glioma patient whose treatment included an IDH1 peptide vaccine. The CDR3 region has the DNA TGTGCCAGCAGCCGAGGGACAGGACAAGAGACCCAGTACTTC. It yields the protein CASSRGTGQETQYF.